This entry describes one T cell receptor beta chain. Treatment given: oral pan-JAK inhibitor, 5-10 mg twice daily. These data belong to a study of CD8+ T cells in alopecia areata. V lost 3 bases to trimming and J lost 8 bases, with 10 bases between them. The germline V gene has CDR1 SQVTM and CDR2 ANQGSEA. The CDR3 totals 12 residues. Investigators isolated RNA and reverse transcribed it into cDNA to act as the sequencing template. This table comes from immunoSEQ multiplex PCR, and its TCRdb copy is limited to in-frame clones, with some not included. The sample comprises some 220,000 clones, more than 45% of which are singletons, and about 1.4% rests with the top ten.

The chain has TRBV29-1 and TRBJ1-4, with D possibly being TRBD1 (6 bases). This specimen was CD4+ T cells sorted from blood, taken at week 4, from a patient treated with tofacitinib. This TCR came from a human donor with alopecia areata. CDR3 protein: CSVDGGGEKLFF. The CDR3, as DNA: TGCAGCGTTGACGGGGGCGGGGAAAAACTGTTTTTT. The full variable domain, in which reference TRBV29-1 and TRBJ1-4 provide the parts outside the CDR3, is SAVISQKPSRDICQRGTSLTIQCQVDSQVTMMFWYRQQPGQSLTLIATANQGSEATYESGFVIDKFPISRPNLTFSTLTVSNMSPEDSSIYLCSVDGGGEKLFFGSGTQLSVL.